Presented here are 6 T cell receptor beta chains from one specimen sequenced in a study of blood T cell repertoires in COVID-19. The protocol was immunoSEQ multiplex PCR, while the TCRdb copy is restricted to in-frame clones and leaves out a portion. In the table there are 130,000 or so clones, about 86% of which are singletons. Sequenced material: peripheral blood. All receptors derive from a woman aged 55 to 70 with acute or convalescent COVID-19.

The rearrangement uses TRBV5-1 and TRBJ1-2, with 7 nucleotides matching TRBD1. Germline V gene lookup returns CDR1 SGHRS and CDR2 YFSETQ. The length of the CDR3 is 15 residues. V shed 4 bases, J shed 4 bases, and the junction held 10 bases outside the gene matches. CDR3 coding DNA: TGCGCCAGCAGCCTCTACGCCGGGACAGTCTATGGCTACACCTTC. This sequence encodes CASSLYAGTVYGYTF.

The V call is TRBV28, the J call TRBJ2-1, with TRBD1 matching 9 bases. With 5 bases clipped from V and 11 bases from J, the junction kept 4 bases outside the gene matches. CDR1 MDHEN and CDR2 SYDVKM come from the germline V gene. The CDR3 contains 12 residues. The CDR3 here is CASSRTGGKQFF. CDR3 sequence (DNA): TGTGCCAGCAGTCGAACAGGGGGCAAGCAGTTCTTC.

In this sample, this clone turned up a few times. The V gene is TRBV3-1 (or the pseudogene TRBV3-2), the J gene TRBJ2-1, with 7 bases identical to TRBD2. This CDR3 is 15 amino acids long. The V segment lost 4 bases and the J segment 6 bases; nucleotides outside the gene matches: 9. Looked up from germline, CDR1 is LGHDT and CDR2 is YNNKEL (reference sequence). The CDR3 DNA follows: TGTGCCAGCAGCCTTATAGCGGGCGCCAGCAATGAGCAGTTCTTC. Its translation: CASSLIAGASNEQFF.

The chain joins TRBV6-6 to TRBJ1-5; weak D call: TRBD1 (5 bases). Germline CDR1 reads MNHNY; CDR2 reads SVGAGI (reference sequence). Trimming stripped 2 bases from V and 1 base from J, with 12 bases between. The length of the CDR3 is 16 residues. CDR3 in DNA: TGTGCCAGCAGTTACCCCCCAGGGTCAAGCAATCAGCCCCAGCATTTT. It yields the protein CASSYPPGSSNQPQHF.

This sequence joins TRBV19 and TRBJ2-3; TRBD1 is a possible D gene (6 bases). Germline CDR1 reads LNHDA; CDR2 reads SQIVND (reference sequence). CDR3 length: 14 amino acids. Trimming removed 6 bases from V and 2 bases from J, with 12 bases in between. CDR3 amino acids: CASRPDRLTDTQYF. DNA of the CDR3: TGTGCCAGTAGACCGGACAGACTCACAGATACGCAGTATTTT.

This rearrangement joins TRBV9 to TRBJ2-1, with 7 bases matching TRBD2. The CDR3 spans 15 residues. From germline, CDR1 is SGDLS and CDR2 YYNGEE. V lost 2 bases and J lost 6; bases outside the gene matches: 8. DNA of the CDR3: TGTGCCAGCAGCGTTTCCTGGGGGGGTTTCAATGAGCAGTTCTTC. Protein sequence: CASSVSWGGFNEQFF.